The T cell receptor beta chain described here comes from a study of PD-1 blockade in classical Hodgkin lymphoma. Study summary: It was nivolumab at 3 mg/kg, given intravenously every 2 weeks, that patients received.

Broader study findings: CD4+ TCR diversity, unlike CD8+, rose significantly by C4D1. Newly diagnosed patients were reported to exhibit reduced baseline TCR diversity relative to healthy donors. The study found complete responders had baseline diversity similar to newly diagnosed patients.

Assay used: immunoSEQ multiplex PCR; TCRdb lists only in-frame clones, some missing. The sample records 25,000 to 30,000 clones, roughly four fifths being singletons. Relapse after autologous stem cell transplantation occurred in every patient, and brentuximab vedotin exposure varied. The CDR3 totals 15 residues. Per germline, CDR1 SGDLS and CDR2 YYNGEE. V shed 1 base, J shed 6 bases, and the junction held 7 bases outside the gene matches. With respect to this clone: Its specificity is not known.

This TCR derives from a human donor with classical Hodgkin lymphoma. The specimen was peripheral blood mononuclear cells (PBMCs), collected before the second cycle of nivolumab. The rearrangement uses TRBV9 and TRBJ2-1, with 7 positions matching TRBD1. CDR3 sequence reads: CASSVYGAGGNEQFF. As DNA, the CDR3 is TGTGCCAGCAGCGTATATGGGGCAGGGGGCAATGAGCAGTTCTTC.